The text below deals with one TCR beta chain. Its antigen is as yet unknown. This record comes from a study of T cell clones after liver transplantation. Study context: Apart from a few HCV-positive recipients, transplants were for non-autoimmune, non-viral reasons. Samples came pre-transplant, pre-randomization before withdrawal, and post-randomization after withdrawal ended. General study points: Circulating graft-donor-reactive CD4 TCRbeta sequences fell significantly post-transplant in most of the 8 subjects.

This table comes from immunoSEQ multiplex PCR, and its TCRdb copy is limited to in-frame clones, with some not included. The table includes about 71,000 clones, roughly 80% detected once. Specimen: CD4+ T cells from blood, collected 12 months after liver transplant. The TCR originated in a human patient who received a liver transplant. Some T cells may arise from the graft donor.

The CDR3: CASSDSGGWNTGELFF. The CDR3 DNA reads TGTGCCAGCAGTGACTCCGGGGGGTGGAACACCGGGGAGCTGTTTTTT. The chain couples TRBV6-4 to TRBJ2-2, with 7 bases fitting TRBD2. V was pared by 0 bases and J by 1 base, with 2 bases of the junction left unmatched. Germline V lookup: CDR1 MRHNA, CDR2 SNTAGT. The CDR3 is 16 amino acids.